Given below is one TCR beta chain in context. The target of this receptor is not known. The record has no base qualities; no much larger clone is one base away. The CDR3 regions of human TCRbeta chains were analyzed by immunosequencing. The original pipeline was this. TCRs in the repertoires were matched against a reference library of SARS-CoV-2-specific TCRs that had been generated with the MIRA antigen-specificity platform. Breadth meant the fraction of unique TCRs that were SARS-CoV-2-associated, whereas depth meant the fraction of total T cells that were SARS-CoV-2-associated. Using the MIRA data, every spike-specific TCR was mapped to the spike region that the TCR reacted to and assigned to either a CD4 or a CD8 class. Log10-transformed breadth and depth values were compared by one-way ANOVA with Sidak's multiple comparisons tests. What TCRdb holds here is the immuneACCESS table cut down to in-frame rearrangements. Part of the clones is not present; checked against another copy, under half of the missing clones reflect an unresolved V gene, and the others are unexplained. V and J calls and clone size are copied from that table; D and trimming were computed from the DNA. A total of 140,000 or so clones appear in this sample, 93% of them only once. 12% of the sample is in the top ten clones.

The sample's time point label, decoded: sample from adult after SARS-CoV-2 infection, after symptom onset. Two convalescent COVID-19 patients, sampled after symptom onset from adults with prior SARS-CoV-2 infection, were also TCR-sequenced for comparison. The data belong to a study of T cell responses to AZD1222 COVID-19 vaccine (dated by TCRdb to the early 2020s). Looking at the study overall: TCR sequencing was performed for about 250 trial participants, of whom 200 to 210 were given two doses of AZD1222 and 26 were given two doses of MenACWY control vaccine. Enrollment into the trials was organized by age into subgroups of 18-55, 56-69 and 70-plus years, and those subgroups contained approximately 160, 26 and 62 TCR-sequenced participants, respectively. Broad study findings and their caveats: CD4 TCRs associated with the vaccine covered the entire spike protein, and the dominant responses were in regions 160-218 and 743-854. A significant rise in spike-specific TCR breadth and depth was observed after two AZD1222 doses relative to day 0 and relative to MenACWY recipients. Participants were mostly white British and included more females than males, and it was suggested by the authors that clonal diversity may have been underestimated. Epitopes outside the regions mutated in the B.1.351 and B.1.1.7 variants were reportedly recognized by nearly half of the unique spike-specific TCRs. In the small 56-69-year group, the increase in depth fell short of significance, most likely because of low power. Because no samples from the day 14 peak response were available, repertoires could be characterized only after the peak T cell response. Conclusions about previously exposed vaccinees were limited because only six or seven AZD1222 recipients were SARS-CoV-2 seropositive at baseline.

The germline V gene provides CDR1 KGHSH and CDR2 LQKENI. The CDR3 starts with the cysteine, ends with the phenylalanine, and has 15 residues. The kept DNA is CDR3 alone, 45 bases in frame from the first base. V sheds 6 bases and J sheds 0 bases, leaving 12 bases between their ends. The sequenced sample was peripheral blood, obtained after recovery from COVID-19. This receptor was taken from an adult who had recovered from COVID-19. The chain couples TRBV18 to TRBJ1-3; perhaps TRBD1 is the D gene, with 5 bases matching. The CDR3 corresponds to CASSPDSSSGNTIYF. The DNA is TGTGCCAGCTCCCCCGACAGCTCCTCTGGAAACACCATATATTTT.